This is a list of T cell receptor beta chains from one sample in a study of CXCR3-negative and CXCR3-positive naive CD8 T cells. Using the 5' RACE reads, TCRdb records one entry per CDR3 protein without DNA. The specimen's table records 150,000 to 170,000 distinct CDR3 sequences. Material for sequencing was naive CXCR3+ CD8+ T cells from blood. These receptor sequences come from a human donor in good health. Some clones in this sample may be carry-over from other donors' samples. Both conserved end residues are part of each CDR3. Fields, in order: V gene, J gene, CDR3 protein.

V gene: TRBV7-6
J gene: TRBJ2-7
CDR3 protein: CASSLSGGGIYEQYF

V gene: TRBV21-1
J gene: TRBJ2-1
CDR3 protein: CASSSEPEGSYNEQFF

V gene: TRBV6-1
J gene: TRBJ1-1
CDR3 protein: CATQTGAGYTEAFF

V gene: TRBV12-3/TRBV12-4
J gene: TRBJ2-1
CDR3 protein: CASSFEGFFYNEQFF

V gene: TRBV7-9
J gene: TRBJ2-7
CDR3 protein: CASSLGPDSYEQYF

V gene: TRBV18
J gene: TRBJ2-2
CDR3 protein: CASSPWDSNTGELFF

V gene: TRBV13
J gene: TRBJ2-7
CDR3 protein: CASSLRLADYEQYF

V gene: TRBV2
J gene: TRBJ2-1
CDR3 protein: CASTNKLAGAYEQFF

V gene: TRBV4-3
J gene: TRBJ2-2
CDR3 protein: CASSQGGRDTGELFF

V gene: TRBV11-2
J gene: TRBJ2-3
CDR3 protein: CASSLGTADTQYF

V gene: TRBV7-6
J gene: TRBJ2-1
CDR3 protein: CASSYGSNEQFF

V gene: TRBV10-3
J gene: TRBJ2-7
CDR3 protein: CAISAGYSDEQYF

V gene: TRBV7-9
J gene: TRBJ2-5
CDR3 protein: CASSLEARGQETQYF

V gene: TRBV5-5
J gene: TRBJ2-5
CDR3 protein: CASSFWDRVKEETQYF

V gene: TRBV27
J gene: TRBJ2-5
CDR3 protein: CASSWQGKYQETQYF

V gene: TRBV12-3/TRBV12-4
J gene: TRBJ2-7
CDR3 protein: CASSFTHYEQYF

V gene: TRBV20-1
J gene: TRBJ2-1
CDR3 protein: CSAPTSGDNEQFF

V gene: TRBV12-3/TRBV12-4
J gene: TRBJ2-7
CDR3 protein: CASSSPITGIREQYF

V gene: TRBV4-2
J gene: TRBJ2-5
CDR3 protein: CASSQAVTADEETQYF

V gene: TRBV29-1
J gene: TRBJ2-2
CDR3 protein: CSASLAGGPRTGELFF

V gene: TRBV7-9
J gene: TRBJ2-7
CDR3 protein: CASSSGGGHEQYF

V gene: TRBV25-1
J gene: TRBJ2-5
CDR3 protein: CASSDWQKETQYF

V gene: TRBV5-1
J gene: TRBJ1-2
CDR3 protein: CASSLFQGKGYTF

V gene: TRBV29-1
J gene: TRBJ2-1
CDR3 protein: CSGIGTSQGNEQFF

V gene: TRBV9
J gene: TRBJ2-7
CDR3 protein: CASSPKSAGGRQYF

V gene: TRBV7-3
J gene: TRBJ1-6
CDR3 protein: CASSQGNSPLHF

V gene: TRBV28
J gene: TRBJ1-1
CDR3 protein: CASSLHHRGHTEAFF

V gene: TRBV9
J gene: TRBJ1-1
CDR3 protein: CASSARQGGNTEAFF

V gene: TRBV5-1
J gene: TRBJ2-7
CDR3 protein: CASSWRFQGQWKSYEQYF

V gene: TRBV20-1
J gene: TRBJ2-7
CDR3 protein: CSARPRGFGEQYF

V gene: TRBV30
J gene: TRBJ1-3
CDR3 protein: CACMIFHRSSGNTIYF

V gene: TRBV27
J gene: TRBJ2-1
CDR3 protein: CASSLSQGSGYEQFF

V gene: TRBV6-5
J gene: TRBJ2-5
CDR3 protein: CASRTRDILGGGQETQYF

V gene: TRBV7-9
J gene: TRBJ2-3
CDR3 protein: CASSLAPGREDTQYF

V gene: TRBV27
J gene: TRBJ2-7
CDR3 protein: CASKGTAEQYF

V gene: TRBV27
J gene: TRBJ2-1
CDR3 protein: CASGTLSGNGQFF

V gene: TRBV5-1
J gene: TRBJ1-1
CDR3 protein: CASSLAEWGVLNTEAFF

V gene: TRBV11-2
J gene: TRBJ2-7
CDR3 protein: CASSFGAGGSYEQYF

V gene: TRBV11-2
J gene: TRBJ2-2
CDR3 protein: CASSLGGTGDPRPNTGELFF

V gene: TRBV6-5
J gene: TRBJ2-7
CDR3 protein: CASGEWGPYEQYF

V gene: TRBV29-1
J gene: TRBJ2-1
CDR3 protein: CSVEYHLDEQFF

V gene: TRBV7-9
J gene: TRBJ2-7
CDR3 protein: CASSGRPGQGIEQYF

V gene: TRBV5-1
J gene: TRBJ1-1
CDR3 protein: CASSLTRGSEAFF

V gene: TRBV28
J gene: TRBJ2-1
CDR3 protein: CASLDRYNEQFF

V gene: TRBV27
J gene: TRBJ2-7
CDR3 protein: CASSLAGPSYEQYF

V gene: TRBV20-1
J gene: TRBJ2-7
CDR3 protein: CSARPLAGAVGEQYF

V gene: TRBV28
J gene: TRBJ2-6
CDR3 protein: CASSLAWSGPSGANVLTF

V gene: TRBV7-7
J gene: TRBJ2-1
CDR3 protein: CASSPSPLGGRNEQFF

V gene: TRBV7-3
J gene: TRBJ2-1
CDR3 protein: CASAGGDGEQFF

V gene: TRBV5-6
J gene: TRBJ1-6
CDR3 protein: CASSYTGGESYNSPLHF

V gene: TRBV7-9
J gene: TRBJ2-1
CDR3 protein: CASSFDGYNEQFF

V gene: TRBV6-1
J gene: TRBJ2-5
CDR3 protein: CASSGDSQETQYF

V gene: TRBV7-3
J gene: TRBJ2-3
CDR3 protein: CASSRTGGTDTQYF

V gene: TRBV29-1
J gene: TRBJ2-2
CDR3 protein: CSVGTPRLGSNTGELFF

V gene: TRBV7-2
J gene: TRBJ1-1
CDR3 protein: CASSLAPTGGRTEAFF

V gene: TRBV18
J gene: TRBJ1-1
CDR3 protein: CASSPRYAPAGGHTEAFF

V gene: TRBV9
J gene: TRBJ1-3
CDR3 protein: CASSPPGNTIYF